The 27 T cell receptor beta chains presented below share a single source sample, sequenced in a study of cytomegalovirus exposure and HLA in healthy donors. The PCR used 60 Vbeta and 13 Jbeta primers. The assay was immunoSEQ multiplex PCR, and TCRdb's table has in-frame clones only and misses some. The sample includes some 96,000 clones, under 80% of them seen just once. Material for sequencing was PBMCs. The receptors here all came from a man aged 35 to 55 in good health and CMV-seronegative.

This chain joins TRBV9 and TRBJ2-2; D is unclear. From germline, CDR1 is SGDLS and CDR2 YYNGEE. The CDR3 runs 14 residues. The V gene lost 3 bases and the J gene lost 1 base, with 7 bases spanning the gap. The CDR3 coding sequence is TGTGCCAGCAGCGATCAGGTGAACACCGGGGAGCTGTTTTTT. This encodes CASSDQVNTGELFF. The full variable domain, with the rest looked up from reference TRBV9 and TRBJ2-2, is DSGVTQTPKHLITATGQRVTLRCSPRSGDLSVYWYQQSLDQGLQFLIQYYNGEERAKGNILERFSAQQFPDLHSELNLSSLELGDSALYFCASSDQVNTGELFFGEGSRLTVL.

As regards this clone: One junction end does not reproduce the germline sequence, and a read error may be involved. The same CDR3 arises from other DNA sequences in this sample as well. The genes are TRBV4-1 and TRBJ1-1; TRBD1 matches 7 bases. The CDR3 has 14 residues. The germline V gene encodes CDR1 MGHRA and CDR2 YSYEKL. The CDR3 DNA is TGCGCCAGCAGCCCAGCAGGGGGTGGGACTGAAGCCTTCTTT. It specifies CASSPAGGGTEAFF.

Remarks on this clone: An end of the junction differs from the germline gene, which may be a read error. In DNA, the CDR3 is TGTTCCAGCAGCTTAGGGATCGGTCAGGGGTTTGAACCCCTCCACTTT. It yields the protein CSSSLGIGQGFEPLHF. The chain links TRBV7-9 to TRBJ1-6; a weak D match, TRBD1 (6 bases). CDR1 SEHNR and CDR2 FQNEAQ come from the germline V gene (reference sequence). There are 16 residues in the CDR3.

The chain couples TRBV28 to TRBJ1-5; TRBD1 matches at 7 bases. J was trimmed by 9 bases and V by 6 bases; bases with no gene match: 8. Germline values: CDR1 MDHEN, CDR2 SYDVKM. The CDR3 length is 13 residues. The DNA of the CDR3 is TGTGCCAGCAGGACAGGGTACGTTGGGCCCCAGCATTTT. It is translated as CASRTGYVGPQHF.

The chain carries TRBV4-1 and TRBJ1-1; unclear D gene. This CDR3 spans 16 amino acids. CDR1 is MGHRA and CDR2 is YSYEKL in the germline V gene. The V end was cut by 0 bases, the J end by 5 bases, with 16 bases between. DNA for the CDR3: TGCGCCAGCAGCCAAGAATTACCCCAGCGGAGGACTGAAGCTTTCTTT. This sequence encodes CASSQELPQRRTEAFF.

The chain combines TRBV18 with TRBJ2-1; D remains ambiguous. Trimming shortened V by 1 base and J by 1 base, and 11 bases separated the two germline ends. The CDR3 covers 16 residues. Per germline, CDR1 KGHSH and CDR2 LQKENI. DNA for the CDR3: TGTGCCAGCTCACCACTCCAGGTTTGGTCCTACAATGAGCAGTTCTTC. This encodes CASSPLQVWSYNEQFF.

V is TRBV13 and J is TRBJ2-5; 7 nucleotides align to TRBD1. The DNA end favors TRBJ2-7, so the J call may be wrong. The CDR3 contains 17 residues. Germline V lookup: CDR1 PRHDT, CDR2 FYEKMQ (reference sequence). CDR3 DNA: TGTGCCAGCAGCACAATGAGTAGACAGGGCCCCTCCTACGAGCAGTACTTC. It encodes CASSTMSRQGPSYEQYF.

The chain employs TRBV4-2 and TRBJ1-6; 7 nucleotides line up with TRBD1. Trimming cost V 0 bases and J 7 bases; bases outside gene matches: 6. Germline V gene sequence: CDR1 LGHNA, CDR2 YNFKEQ. CDR3 length: 16 amino acids. CDR3 in amino acids: CASSQDQGQLNSPLHF. The DNA of the CDR3 is TGTGCCAGCAGCCAAGATCAGGGACAGTTAAATTCACCCCTCCACTTT.

Comments on this clone: Within the sample, other DNA sequences also encode this same CDR3. The chain combines TRBV4-3 with TRBJ2-5, with 13 positions matching TRBD2. This CDR3 region has 18 residues. The V segment lost 0 bases and the J segment 2 bases; nucleotides outside the gene matches: 6. Per the germline V gene, CDR1 is LGHNA and CDR2 is YSLEER. CDR3 sequence reads: CASSQDRLAGGKQETQYF. DNA of the CDR3: TGCGCCAGCAGCCAAGATAGACTAGCGGGGGGTAAACAAGAGACCCAGTACTTC.

This clone was seen a handful of times. The chain couples TRBV28 to TRBJ2-3, with no clear D. Germline values: CDR1 MDHEN, CDR2 SYDVKM. The CDR3 totals 13 residues. V lost 6 bases and J 3 bases, leaving 10 bases between the germline ends. Written as DNA, the CDR3 is TGTGCCAGCAGACGGGTGGGTACAGATACGCAGTATTTT. Translating it yields CASRRVGTDTQYF.

The chain joins TRBV19 to TRBJ1-1; 7 positions match TRBD1. There are 12 residues in the CDR3. The germline gives CDR1 LNHDA, CDR2 SQIVND (reference sequence). V dropped 5 bases and J dropped 7; count of bases not matched to a gene: 4. The CDR3 bases are TGTGCCAGTAGTCCAGGGGACAGTGAAGCTTTCTTT. Translated, it gives CASSPGDSEAFF.

The rearrangement uses TRBV5-4 and TRBJ2-1, with D possibly being TRBD2 (6 bases). Germline V CDR1 and CDR2: SGHNT, YYREEE (reference sequence). Deletions cut 1 base from V and 7 bases from J, with 9 bases between. The CDR3 runs 13 residues. DNA of the CDR3: TGTGCCAGCAGCTTGATCGCGGGGAATGAGCAGTTCTTC. It encodes CASSLIAGNEQFF.

The chain carries TRBV10-2 and TRBJ1-2; 8 bases are a match to TRBD1. Germline V gives CDR1 WSHSY, CDR2 SAAADI. J was trimmed by 12 bases and V by 0 bases; bases with no gene match: 9. The CDR3 loop spans 14 amino acids. CDR3 nucleotide sequence: TGCGCCAGCAGTGAGTCGTTATTGGACAGGGCCCACACCTTC. This gives the protein CASSESLLDRAHTF.

The chain employs TRBV5-1 and TRBJ1-2, with a weak D call TRBD1 (5 bases). V lost 0 bases to trimming and J lost 4 bases, with 10 bases between them. Germline lookup yields CDR1 SGHRS and CDR2 YFSETQ. The CDR3 runs to 14 residues. The CDR3 DNA reads as TGCGCCAGCAGCTTGGGACAGTACGCCTATGGCTACACCTTC. It codes for CASSLGQYAYGYTF.

This chain uses TRBV7-2 with TRBJ2-7; the match to TRBD1 covers 7 bases. With V trimmed by 5 bases and J by 6 bases, 10 bases remained unmatched. The CDR3 runs to 14 residues. From germline, CDR1 is SGHTA and CDR2 FQGNSA. The CDR3 protein is CASSLEGASGEQYF. The DNA of the CDR3 is TGTGCCAGCAGCCTTGAGGGGGCCTCAGGCGAGCAGTACTTC. The complete variable domain, with remaining parts taken from reference TRBV7-2 and TRBJ2-7, reads GAGVSQSPSNKVTEKGKDVELRCDPISGHTALYWYRQSLGQGLEFLIYFQGNSAPDKSGLPSDRFSAERTGGSVSTLTIQRTQQEDSAVYLCASSLEGASGEQYFGPGTRLTVT.

The chain links TRBV7-2 to TRBJ2-7, with 9 bases matching TRBD2. The CDR3 length is 19 residues. Germline-derived CDR1 and CDR2 are SGHTA and FQGNSA. After removal of 5 bases from V and 3 bases from J, the junction contained 20 bases not matched to a gene. Here the CDR3 DNA reads TGTGCCAGCAGCCCAGTCGGAGCCCCCGGGGCGGGAGGGATCTACGAGCAGTACTTC. This translates into CASSPVGAPGAGGIYEQYF.

The chain recombines TRBV7-2 with TRBJ2-6; D is uncertain. This CDR3 has 14 residues. Trimming removed 1 base from V and 4 bases from J, with 5 bases in between. Germline-derived CDR1 and CDR2 are SGHTA and FQGNSA. In DNA form, the CDR3 reads TGTGCCAGCAGCTTAGTCCAAGGGGCCAACGTCCTGACTTTC. As protein: CASSLVQGANVLTF.

The rearrangement joins TRBV19 to TRBJ2-7, with a possible D match to TRBD2 (5 bases). The CDR3 is made up of 14 amino acids. The germline gives CDR1 LNHDA, CDR2 SQIVND (reference sequence). V was clipped by 5 bases and J by 0 bases, with 11 bases between them. CDR3: CASSGGEYSYEQYF. For the CDR3, the DNA is TGTGCCAGTAGTGGAGGCGAATACTCCTACGAGCAGTACTTC.

In regard to this clone: One end of the junction varies from germline; a read error may be responsible. The J gene is TRBJ1-2, the V gene TRBV9; D is unclear. The CDR3 runs to 13 residues. Per the germline V gene, CDR1 is SGDLS and CDR2 is YYNGEE. CDR3 sequence: CASSVSTNYGYTF. In DNA, the CDR3 is TGTGCCAGCAGCGTGTCTACTAATTATGGCTACACCTTC.

There are a few counts of this clone. V and J are TRBV5-4 and TRBJ1-3; 11 bases line up with TRBD1. Germline values: CDR1 SGHNT, CDR2 YYREEE (reference sequence). The CDR3 contains 17 residues. Losses at the gene ends were 4 bases for V and 4 bases for J; bases not matched to a gene: 10. CDR3 residues: CASSQGTGGTGGNTIYF. CDR3 DNA: TGTGCCAGCAGCCAAGGGACAGGGGGTACCGGAGGAAACACCATATATTTT. The complete variable domain, with remaining parts taken from reference TRBV5-4 and TRBJ1-3, reads ETGVTQSPTHLIKTRGQQVTLRCSSQSGHNTVSWYQQALGQGPQFIFQYYREEENGRGNFPPRFSGLQFPNYSSELNVNALELDDSALYLCASSQGTGGTGGNTIYFGEGSWLTVV.

The table lists this clone with a few counts. This sequence joins TRBV7-2 and TRBJ2-7; maybe TRBD1 (6 bases). The CDR3 is 13 amino acids. CDR1 and CDR2 (germline): SGHTA, FQGNSA. Trimming took 7 bases from V and 7 from J, leaving 17 bases between them. In DNA, the CDR3 is TGTGCCAGCATGGTATTAGGGGGAGTGGAGCAGTACTTC. This translates into CASMVLGGVEQYF.

This clone has a single count. The chain couples TRBV7-8 to TRBJ2-1; maybe TRBD1 (6 bases). In germline, CDR1 is SGHVS, CDR2 FQNEAQ. The V end lost 6 bases, the J end lost 12 bases, and 21 bases lay between the germline ends. The CDR3 totals 14 residues. CDR3 in DNA: TGTGCCAGCAGAAATCGTCTAGGGGGTCGAGGGCAGTTCTTC. Amino acid sequence: CASRNRLGGRGQFF.

The rearrangement links TRBV7-9 to TRBJ2-6; no reliable D call. Germline CDR1 reads SEHNR; CDR2 reads FQNEAQ (reference sequence). The CDR3 is 16 amino acids. Trimming cost V 1 base and J 2 bases, with 9 bases left between them. The DNA for the CDR3 is TGTGCCAGCAGCTTAGGGGCCCTCCCTGGGGCCAACGTCCTGACTTTC. Its translation: CASSLGALPGANVLTF.

The chain uses TRBV7-8 and TRBJ1-2, with 8 nucleotides matching TRBD1. The length of the CDR3 is 15 residues. After removal of 5 bases from V and 2 bases from J, the junction contained 7 bases not matched to a gene. The germline gives CDR1 SGHVS, CDR2 FQNEAQ. CDR3 region: CASSARTGTNYGYTF. Written as DNA, the CDR3 is TGTGCCAGCAGCGCGAGGACAGGGACAAACTATGGCTACACCTTC.

The V and J genes are TRBV2 and TRBJ1-2; 8 bases are a match to TRBD1. Germline CDR1 SNHLY, CDR2 FYNNEI. J gave up 4 bases and V 3 bases, and 7 bases lay outside the gene matches. The CDR3 runs 15 residues. This chain's CDR3 is CASSDATGEGYGYTF. The CDR3 nucleotides are TGTGCCAGCAGTGACGCGACAGGGGAAGGCTATGGCTACACCTTC.

The chain uses TRBV7-7 and TRBJ2-5; maybe TRBD2 (5 bases). CDR1 SSHAT and CDR2 FNYEAQ come from the germline V gene (reference sequence). The CDR3 is 13 amino acids. V dropped 6 bases and J dropped 4 bases, with 12 bases sitting between them. The CDR3 nucleotides are TGTGCCAGCAGTCCAACGAGGGTAGAGACCCAGTACTTC. Translating it yields CASSPTRVETQYF.

This clone came up a few times. The chain uses TRBV27 and TRBJ2-3; D is undetermined. Trimming removed 0 bases from V and 4 bases from J, with 5 bases in between. The CDR3 spans 13 residues. Germline CDR1 is MNHEY and CDR2 is SMNVEV (reference sequence). CDR3 bases: TGTGCCAGCAGTTTATCAAGAGCAGATACGCAGTATTTT. Amino acid sequence: CASSLSRADTQYF.